The next 18 T cell receptor beta chains were all read from a single sample in a study of T cells after yellow fever vaccination. TCRdb redid the calling of the 5' RACE reads with MiXCR, one entry per CDR3 protein. The sample holds 300,000 or so distinct CDR3 sequences, around 6.8% seen once. The specimen was PBMCs, collected roughly 47 days after the first yellow fever vaccination. The source is a man between 18 and 29 years old who received the YFV17D yellow fever vaccine.

In this sample, this clonotype turned up a few times. The V and J genes are TRBV19 and TRBJ2-3; TRBD1 or TRBD2 may be the D gene (5 bases each). CDR3 length: 14 residues. Germline V lookup: CDR1 LNHDA, CDR2 SQIVND (reference sequence). Deletions cut 4 bases from V and 2 bases from J, with 10 bases between. Here the CDR3 DNA reads TGTGCCAGTAGTAACGCAGGGACCACAGATACGCAGTATTTT. It specifies CASSNAGTTDTQYF.

This chain joins TRBV7-9 and TRBJ1-2; the D gene is possibly TRBD1 (5 bases). In germline, CDR1 is SEHNR, CDR2 FQNEAQ (reference sequence). This CDR3 has 15 amino acids. V gave up 7 bases and J gave up 4 bases, with 19 bases separating them. The CDR3 nucleotides are TGTGCCAGCACCCGGGAGGTGGGGCTGGCCTATGGCTACACCTTC. As protein: CASTREVGLAYGYTF.

This clonotype was seen only a few times. The genes are TRBV7-9 and TRBJ2-7; TRBD2 agrees at 10 bases. Germline V gives CDR1 SEHNR, CDR2 FQNEAQ (reference sequence). V lost 4 bases to trimming and J lost 1 base; unmatched junction nucleotides: 4. This CDR3 is 15 amino acids long. The CDR3 sequence is CASSSSGGPSYEQYF. The CDR3 region has the DNA TGTGCCAGCAGCTCTAGCGGGGGCCCTTCCTACGAGCAGTACTTC.

This clonotype has just a few counts. This chain joins TRBV5-1 and TRBJ1-5, with 7 bases lining up with TRBD1. V dropped 1 base and J dropped 7; count of bases not matched to a gene: 5. Germline lookup yields CDR1 SGHRS and CDR2 YFSETQ. This CDR3 is 14 amino acids long. Here the CDR3 reads CASSLNTGDQPQHF. The DNA for the CDR3 is TGCGCCAGCAGCTTGAACACAGGGGACCAGCCCCAGCATTTT.

There are many counts of this clonotype. The chain uses TRBV6-5 and TRBJ1-1; no clear D. The CDR3 covers 13 residues. Deletions cut 3 bases from V and 8 bases from J, with 13 bases between. Germline V gene lookup returns CDR1 MNHEY and CDR2 SVGAGI. The CDR3 DNA follows: TGTGCCAGCAGTTATTGGAGATCCGAAGAAGCTTTCTTT. Amino acid sequence: CASSYWRSEEAFF.

This clonotype was detected ten times or more. The chain couples TRBV5-1 to TRBJ2-1; maybe TRBD2 (6 bases). V was cut by 3 bases and J by 4 bases, with 11 bases left in between. Germline CDR1 and CDR2: SGHRS and YFSETQ. The CDR3 extends over 14 amino acids. The DNA of the CDR3 is TGCGCCAGCAGCTCGGGTAGCGGATACAATGAGCAGTTCTTC. It yields the protein CASSSGSGYNEQFF.

Concerning this clonotype: A much larger clone lies a single base off, so this may be a read error. The J gene is TRBJ2-5, the V gene TRBV7-8, with D perhaps TRBD1 (5 bases). V lost 4 bases and J lost 6, with 12 bases in between. There are 13 residues in the CDR3. Looked up from germline, CDR1 is SGHVS and CDR2 is FQNEAQ. CDR3 region: CASSSRQRQTQYF. The CDR3 DNA follows: TGTGCCAGCAGCTCTCGACAGAGGCAGACCCAGTACTTC.

In its sample, this clonotype was seen a few times. J is TRBJ1-2 and V is TRBV5-6; no clear D gene. V dropped 0 bases and J dropped 7 bases, with 22 bases sitting between them. The CDR3 loop spans 17 amino acids. Germline lookup yields CDR1 SGHDT and CDR2 YYEEEE. This CDR3 is CASSLVEGGSPKAGYTF. CDR3 DNA sequence: TGTGCCAGCAGCTTGGTCGAGGGCGGCAGCCCTAAGGCTGGCTACACCTTC. Using reference TRBV5-6 and TRBJ1-2 for the parts outside the CDR3, the full variable domain is DAGVTQSPTHLIKTRGQQVTLRCSPKSGHDTVSWYQQALGQGPQFIFQYYEEEERQRGNFPDRFSGHQFPNYSSELNVNALLLGDSALYLCASSLVEGGSPKAGYTFGSGTRLTVV.

This rearrangement joins TRBV7-2 to TRBJ2-3, with 11 bases lining up with TRBD2. The germline V gene has CDR1 SGHTA and CDR2 FQGNSA. Germline trimming cut 4 bases from V and 5 bases from J; bases unmatched to any gene: 5. The CDR3 is made up of 15 amino acids. The CDR3: CASSYTSGGRDTQYF. The CDR3 nucleotides are TGTGCCAGCAGCTACACTAGCGGGGGTCGAGATACGCAGTATTTT.

The V gene is TRBV12-3 or TRBV12-4, the J gene TRBJ2-3, with D possibly matching TRBD2 (7 bases). The CDR3 length is 17 residues. The ends were cut back, 2 bases at V and 5 bases at J, with 20 bases in the middle. CDR3 region: CASSLRFWGGPVDTQYF. The CDR3 bases are TGTGCCAGCAGTTTAAGGTTTTGGGGGGGCCCTGTAGATACGCAGTATTTT.

This clonotype came up a few times. The CDR3: CASSLLTTQGGTF. CDR3 DNA sequence: TGCGCCAGCAGCTTGCTTACCACACAGGGGGGCACCTTC. The chain joins TRBV5-1 to TRBJ1-2, with 8 nucleotides matching TRBD1. Trimming took 1 base from V and 13 from J; bases not matched to a gene: 9. Germline V gene sequence: CDR1 SGHRS, CDR2 YFSETQ. The CDR3 consists of 13 residues.

The chain is built from TRBV20-1 and TRBJ1-5; no reliable D call. The CDR3 is 13 amino acids. Germline assignment: CDR1 DFQATT and CDR2 SNEGSKA (reference sequence). The CDR3 loop reads CSVESGSNQPQHF. Written as DNA, the CDR3 is TGCAGCGTCGAATCAGGTAGCAATCAGCCCCAGCATTTT.

This clonotype was seen a few times. The rearrangement joins TRBV18 to TRBJ2-5; D not resolved. V lost 4 bases, J lost 1 base, and 16 bases lay in between. The CDR3 covers 16 residues. Germline V gene lookup returns CDR1 KGHSH and CDR2 LQKENI. CDR3 coding DNA: TGTGCCAGCTCACGAGGTCGCTCTCTAAGCCAAGAGACCCAGTACTTC. This gives the protein CASSRGRSLSQETQYF. The complete variable domain, with remaining parts taken from reference TRBV18 and TRBJ2-5, reads NAGVMQNPRHLVRRRGQEARLRCSPMKGHSHVYWYRQLPEEGLKFMVYLQKENIIDESGMPKERFSAEFPKEGPSILRIQQVVRGDSAAYFCASSRGRSLSQETQYFGPGTRLLVL.

This clonotype was observed many times. The chain combines TRBV7-6 with TRBJ2-1; 14 nucleotides match TRBD2. The CDR3 totals 17 residues. Trimming cost V 6 bases and J 0 bases; bases outside gene matches: 4. Germline V gene lookup returns CDR1 SGHVS and CDR2 FNYEAQ. The CDR3 region has the DNA TGTGCCAGCAGTCAGGGGACTAGCGGGAGCTCCTACAATGAGCAGTTCTTC. Amino acids: CASSQGTSGSSYNEQFF.

The CDR3, as DNA: TGCAGTGCCGCCCCCGGGACAGTCCTCGAGACCCAGTACTTC. Amino acid sequence: CSAAPGTVLETQYF. The genes are TRBV20-1 and TRBJ2-5, with 7 bases that match TRBD1. CDR1 and CDR2 from the germline V gene are DFQATT and SNEGSKA (reference sequence). The CDR3 runs 14 residues. V lost 6 bases, J lost 5 bases, and 12 bases stayed unmatched.

This clonotype was counted ten times or more. This rearrangement joins TRBV5-1 to TRBJ2-3; tentative D call: TRBD1 (5 bases). The CDR3 covers 14 residues. CDR1 SGHRS and CDR2 YFSETQ come from the germline V gene. Trimming left V 4 bases short and J 2 bases short, with 11 bases between. CDR3 nucleotides: TGCGCCAGCAGCGCCGCCAGGGTCACAGATACGCAGTATTTT. It is translated as CASSAARVTDTQYF.

This clonotype was seen a handful of times. The rearrangement uses TRBV20-1 and TRBJ2-1; TRBD1 aligns across 7 bases. This CDR3 contains 16 residues. V lost 6 bases to trimming and J lost 0 bases; unmatched junction nucleotides: 11. Germline assignment: CDR1 DFQATT and CDR2 SNEGSKA (reference sequence). CDR3 DNA sequence: TGCAGTGCCCCTAGACAGGGATCGAGCTCCTACAATGAGCAGTTCTTC. Its translation is CSAPRQGSSSYNEQFF.

This clonotype occurred a few times. The V and J genes are TRBV20-1 and TRBJ1-1, with D perhaps TRBD1 (6 bases). Trimming took off 6 bases at V and 10 bases at J, with 21 bases between the two ends. This CDR3 is 13 amino acids long. Germline CDR1 is DFQATT and CDR2 is SNEGSKA (reference sequence). The CDR3 here is CSALLGGGERAFF. DNA for the CDR3: TGCAGTGCCCTACTGGGAGGGGGAGAGAGAGCTTTCTTT.